The clone carrying this TCR beta chain was counted at least ten times. The CDR3 extends over 12 amino acids. From germline, CDR1 is MNHNS and CDR2 SASEGT. V was trimmed by 7 bases and J by 1 base, leaving 7 bases between them. The entry originates in a study of CD8+CD57+ T cells in acquired aplastic anemia. Overall study context: DNA from sorted CD4+ and CD8+ cells averaged approximately 3.2 ug.

Investigators profiled TCR beta VDJ and CDR3 from genomic DNA template. TCRdb processed the reads anew with MiXCR; each CDR3 protein has one entry. This repertoire shows approximately 470,000 distinct CDR3 sequences, about a third found once; its top ten account for around 0.82%. Sequencing involved patients with CD8+CD57+ cell expansion previously shown by flow cytometry. In all patients, the disease was severe acquired aplastic anemia. No patient had been given any therapy when blood was sampled. The chain employs TRBV6-1 and TRBJ1-1; D not resolved. Sequencing used sorted CD4+, CD8+, or CD8+CD57+ T cells (not recorded which) from PBMCs. The source is a human donor with aplastic anemia. CDR3: CASTSGNTEAFF. The CDR3 nucleotides read TGTGCCAGCACCTCTGGGAACACTGAAGCTTTCTTT.